Below, 18 T cell receptor beta chains from the same sample are listed, as sequenced in a study of identical twins. One entry per CDR3 protein results from TCRdb running MiXCR on the 5' RACE reads. The table lists 1.5 million to 2 million distinct CDR3 sequences, less than 40% of them singletons. The sample taken for sequencing was cord blood. The receptors come from a newborn girl in good health.

This chain links TRBV12-5 with TRBJ2-1; D ambiguous. The CDR3 loop spans 12 amino acids. Germline V gene lookup returns CDR1 LGHNT and CDR2 FRNRAP. V lost 2 bases and J 8 bases, leaving 7 bases between the germline ends. CDR3 bases: TGTGCTAGTGGTTTGCCCGAGGATGAGCAGTTCTTC. Translated, it gives CASGLPEDEQFF.

V and J are TRBV6-1 and TRBJ1-6; a possible D gene is TRBD1 (5 bases). The CDR3 runs 17 residues. With 3 bases removed from V and 4 bases from J, the gap between germline ends came to 16 bases. Germline lookup yields CDR1 MNHNS and CDR2 SASEGT. CDR3 DNA: TGTGCCAGCAGTGAGAGGGACCGCGGACGATATAATTCACCCCTCCACTTT. Amino acids: CASSERDRGRYNSPLHF.

This clonotype was counted many times. The CDR3 DNA follows: TGTGCCAGCAGTGAAGCGCTTGGCTACACCTTC. It codes for CASSEALGYTF. This chain joins TRBV2 and TRBJ1-2; D not resolved. CDR1 SNHLY and CDR2 FYNNEI come from the germline V gene. The CDR3 contains 11 residues. V lost 0 bases to trimming and J lost 7 bases, with 3 bases between them.

Worth noting for this clonotype: A read error may explain this, as a much larger clone is one base away. This chain links TRBV4-2 with TRBJ2-1; D remains ambiguous. The ends were cut back, 0 bases at V and 13 bases at J, with 16 bases in the middle. CDR1 and CDR2 from the germline V gene are LGHNA and YNFKEQ. The CDR3 is 14 amino acids. This chain's CDR3 is CASSQDLDGETQFF. The CDR3 DNA sequence: TGTGCCAGCAGCCAAGATCTAGACGGAGAGACCCAGTTCTTC.

The genes are TRBV24-1 and TRBJ1-4, with unresolved D. Germline V CDR1 and CDR2: KGHDR, SFDVKD. Deletions cut 4 bases from V and 1 base from J, with 9 bases between. The CDR3 has 15 amino acids. This CDR3 is CATSDRGETNEKLFF. In nucleotides, the CDR3 is TGTGCCACCAGTGACCGGGGAGAAACTAATGAAAAACTGTTTTTT.

This clonotype was found a few times. The CDR3 region is CASSLGSRGIYGYTF. CDR3 DNA sequence: TGTGCCAGCAGCTTAGGGAGTAGGGGCATCTATGGCTACACCTTC. The rearrangement joins TRBV7-9 to TRBJ1-2; D may be TRBD1 (5 bases). The length of the CDR3 is 15 residues. Per germline, CDR1 SEHNR and CDR2 FQNEAQ (reference sequence). Between the trimmed V and J ends, which lost 1 base and 4 bases, there was a span of 13 bases.

This clonotype was detected a few times. The chain recombines TRBV3-1 with TRBJ1-4; unclear D gene. The CDR3 has 11 residues. CDR1 LGHDT and CDR2 YNNKEL come from the germline V gene (reference sequence). V lost 4 bases and J lost 10, with 7 bases in between. The DNA for the CDR3 is TGTGCCAGCAGCCTAGAGGGAAAACTGTTTTTT. Protein: CASSLEGKLFF.

In this sample, this clonotype turned up a few times. The chain employs TRBV10-3 and TRBJ2-3, with 7 bases lining up with TRBD2. Looked up from germline, CDR1 is ENHRY and CDR2 is SYGVKD. Germline trimming cut 0 bases from V and 5 bases from J; bases unmatched to any gene: 14. The CDR3 has 18 amino acids. This chain's CDR3 is CAISESIGTISNGDTQYF. In nucleotides, the CDR3 is TGTGCCATCAGTGAGTCGATAGGGACTATAAGTAATGGAGATACGCAGTATTTT.

This rearrangement joins TRBV21-1 to TRBJ1-6; TRBD1 reflects the table's D call only, with no check against the DNA. TRBV21-1 is shown as a pseudogene. The CDR3 totals 16 residues. The CDR3 sequence: CASSKGGRTGTWPLHF. The CDR3 DNA reads TGTGCCAGCAGCAAAGGGGGACGGACAGGGACTTGGCCCCTCCACTTT.

CDR3 amino acids: CASSSQGAVGYTF. CDR3 DNA: TGTGCCAGCAGTTCTCAGGGGGCGGTCGGCTACACCTTC. This chain links TRBV6-1 with TRBJ1-2; 8 nucleotides align to TRBD1. After removal of 5 bases from V and 8 bases from J, the junction contained 7 bases not matched to a gene. Germline values: CDR1 MNHNS, CDR2 SASEGT. The CDR3 covers 13 residues.

The chain joins TRBV6-2 or TRBV6-3 to TRBJ2-7; perhaps D is TRBD1 or TRBD2 (5 bases each). Trimming removed 7 bases at V and 3 bases at J, with 25 bases between. Germline CDR1 and CDR2: MNHEY and SVGEGT. This CDR3 region has 17 residues. The CDR3 region has the DNA TGTGCCAGCACCACAGAGGGGTATGGGATTTCGAACTACGAGCAGTACTTC. Protein sequence: CASTTEGYGISNYEQYF.

This clonotype was recorded many times. The V gene is TRBV24-1, the J gene TRBJ1-2; unclear D gene. The V end was cut by 4 bases, the J end by 4 bases, with 6 bases between. Per germline, CDR1 KGHDR and CDR2 SFDVKD. The length of the CDR3 is 12 residues. The CDR3 loop reads CATSEGSYGYTF. CDR3 nucleotides: TGTGCCACCAGTGAGGGGTCCTATGGCTACACCTTC.

J is TRBJ1-2 and V is TRBV7-2; D gene uncertain. Trimming left V 3 bases short and J 0 bases short, with 8 bases between. Germline values: CDR1 SGHTA, CDR2 FQGNSA. This CDR3 has 14 residues. CDR3 in DNA: TGTGCCAGCAGCTTCGTCGGCCCTAACTATGGCTACACCTTC. Translation: CASSFVGPNYGYTF.

CDR3: CASSMTSGRAPSYEQYF. The CDR3 coding sequence is TGTGCCAGCTCAATGACTAGCGGGAGGGCCCCCTCCTACGAGCAGTACTTC. The J gene is TRBJ2-7, the V gene TRBV18, with TRBD2 matching 14 bases. The ends lost 5 bases at V and 0 bases at J; junction bases unmatched: 6. This CDR3 has 17 residues. The germline gives CDR1 KGHSH, CDR2 LQKENI.

This clonotype was counted between two and nine times. The rearrangement joins TRBV3-1 to TRBJ2-1, with D possibly matching TRBD1 (5 bases). CDR3 size: 14 residues. Germline CDR1 and CDR2: LGHDT and YNNKEL (reference sequence). Between the trimmed V and J ends, which lost 1 base and 4 bases, there was a span of 8 bases. CDR3 residues: CASSQGGRYNEQFF. CDR3 DNA: TGTGCCAGCAGCCAAGGGGGCCGGTACAATGAGCAGTTCTTC.

This clonotype was seen a few times. The chain links TRBV27 to TRBJ1-1; 9 nucleotides line up with TRBD1. Unmatched junction bases numbered 20, after V lost 7 bases and J lost 2 bases. CDR1 is MNHEY, CDR2 SMNVEV, per germline (reference sequence). The CDR3 length is 19 residues. CDR3 nucleotide sequence: TGTGCCAGCACCCAGTCGGGGTACAGGGGGCGCGGTTTTAACACTGAAGCTTTCTTT. Protein sequence: CASTQSGYRGRGFNTEAFF.

This chain connects TRBV6-6 to TRBJ2-7; unclear D gene. Between the trimmed V and J ends, which lost 2 bases and 2 bases, there was a span of 10 bases. Germline V gene lookup returns CDR1 MNHNY and CDR2 SVGAGI (reference sequence). CDR3 length: 14 amino acids. CDR3 nucleotides: TGTGCCAGCAGTTACAACACAGCCGCCTACGAGCAGTACTTC. Amino acids: CASSYNTAAYEQYF.

V usage is TRBV18 and J usage is TRBJ2-3, with 7 positions matching TRBD1. The CDR3 contains 18 residues. Germline V gives CDR1 KGHSH, CDR2 LQKENI. The V gene end was trimmed by 1 base and the J gene end by 0 bases; junction bases not matched to a gene: 10. The CDR3 DNA is TGTGCCAGCTCACCACGGGACAGCCTGACTGCTAGCACAGATACGCAGTATTTT. This translates into CASSPRDSLTASTDTQYF. The full variable domain, its missing parts supplied by reference TRBV18 and TRBJ2-3, is NAGVMQNPRHLVRRRGQEARLRCSPMKGHSHVYWYRQLPEEGLKFMVYLQKENIIDESGMPKERFSAEFPKEGPSILRIQQVVRGDSAAYFCASSPRDSLTASTDTQYFGPGTRLTVL.